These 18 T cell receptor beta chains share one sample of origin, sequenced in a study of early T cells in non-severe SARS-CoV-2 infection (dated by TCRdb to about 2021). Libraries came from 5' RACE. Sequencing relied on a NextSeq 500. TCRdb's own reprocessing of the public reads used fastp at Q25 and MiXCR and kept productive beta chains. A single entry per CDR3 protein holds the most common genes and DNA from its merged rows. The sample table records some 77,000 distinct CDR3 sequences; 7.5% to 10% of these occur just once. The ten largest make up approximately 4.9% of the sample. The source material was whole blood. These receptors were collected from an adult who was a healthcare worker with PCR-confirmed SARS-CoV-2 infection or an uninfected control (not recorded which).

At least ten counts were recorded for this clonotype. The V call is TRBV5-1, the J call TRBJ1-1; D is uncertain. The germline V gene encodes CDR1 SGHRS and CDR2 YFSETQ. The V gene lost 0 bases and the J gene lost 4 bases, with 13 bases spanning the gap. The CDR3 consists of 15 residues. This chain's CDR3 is CASSLESAGITEAFF. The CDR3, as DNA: TGCGCCAGCAGCTTGGAGTCAGCGGGGATCACTGAAGCTTTCTTT.

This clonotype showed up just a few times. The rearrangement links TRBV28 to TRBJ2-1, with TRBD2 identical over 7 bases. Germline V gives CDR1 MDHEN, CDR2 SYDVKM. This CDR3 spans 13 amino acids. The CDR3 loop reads CVVGRAFYNEQFF. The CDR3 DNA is TGTGTCGTGGGGAGGGCTTTCTACAATGAGCAGTTCTTC.

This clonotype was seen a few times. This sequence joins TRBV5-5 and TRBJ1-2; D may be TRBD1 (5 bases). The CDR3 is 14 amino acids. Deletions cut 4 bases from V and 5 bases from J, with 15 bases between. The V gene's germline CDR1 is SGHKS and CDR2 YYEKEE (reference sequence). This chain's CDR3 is CASSENPGRYGYTF. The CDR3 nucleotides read TGTGCCAGCAGCGAAAACCCAGGGCGATATGGCTACACCTTC.

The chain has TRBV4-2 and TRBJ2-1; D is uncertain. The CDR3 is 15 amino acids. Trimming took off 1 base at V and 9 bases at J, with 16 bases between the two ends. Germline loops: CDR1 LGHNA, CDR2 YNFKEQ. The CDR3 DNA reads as TGTGCCAGCAGCCAAGCGCCGGCTAGTTTTGGTGAGCAGTTCTTC. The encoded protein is CASSQAPASFGEQFF.

CDR3 coding DNA: TGTGCCAGCAGCCCCTGGGACAGGGACTACGAGCAGTACTTC. This encodes CASSPWDRDYEQYF. The gene calls are TRBV3-1 and TRBJ2-7; 9 nucleotides align to TRBD1. In germline, CDR1 is LGHDT, CDR2 YNNKEL (reference sequence). Losses at the gene ends were 4 bases for V and 3 bases for J; bases not matched to a gene: 4. This CDR3 comprises 14 residues.

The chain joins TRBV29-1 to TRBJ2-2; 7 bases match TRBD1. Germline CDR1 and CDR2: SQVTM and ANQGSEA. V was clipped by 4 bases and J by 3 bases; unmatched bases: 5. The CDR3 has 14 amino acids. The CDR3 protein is CSVGGQVDTGELFF. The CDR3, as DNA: TGCAGCGTTGGAGGACAGGTCGACACCGGGGAGCTGTTTTTT.

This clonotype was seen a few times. This chain's CDR3 is CASSPATGGRKNYGYTF. CDR3 DNA: TGTGCCAGCAGCCCGGCAACAGGGGGAAGGAAAAACTATGGCTACACCTTC. The V call is TRBV5-4, the J call TRBJ1-2; 8 bases map to TRBD1. Per the germline V gene, CDR1 is SGHNT and CDR2 is YYREEE (reference sequence). This CDR3 contains 17 residues. The V gene end was trimmed by 4 bases and the J gene end by 2 bases; junction bases not matched to a gene: 13.

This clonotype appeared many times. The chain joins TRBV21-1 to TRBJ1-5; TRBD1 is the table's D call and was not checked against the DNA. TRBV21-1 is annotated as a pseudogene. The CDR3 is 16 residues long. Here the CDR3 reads CASSKGRGWPNQPQHF. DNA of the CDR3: TGTGCCAGCAGCAAAGGGCGGGGCTGGCCCAATCAGCCCCAGCATTTT.

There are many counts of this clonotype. CDR3 in DNA: TGCAGTGCTAGAGAAAAGAGGACTAGCGGGAGTCCGGGTGAGCAGTTCTTC. Amino acid sequence: CSAREKRTSGSPGEQFF. This chain joins TRBV20-1 and TRBJ2-1; 13 positions match TRBD2. The germline gives CDR1 DFQATT, CDR2 SNEGSKA (reference sequence). J was trimmed by 9 bases and V by 0 bases; bases with no gene match: 11. This CDR3 region has 17 residues.

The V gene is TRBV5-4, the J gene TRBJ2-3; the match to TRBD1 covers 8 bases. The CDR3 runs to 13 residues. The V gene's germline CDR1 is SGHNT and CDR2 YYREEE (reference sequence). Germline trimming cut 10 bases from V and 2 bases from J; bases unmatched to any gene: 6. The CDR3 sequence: CAVPGGDTDTQYF. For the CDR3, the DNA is TGTGCCGTCCCAGGGGGCGACACAGATACGCAGTATTTT.

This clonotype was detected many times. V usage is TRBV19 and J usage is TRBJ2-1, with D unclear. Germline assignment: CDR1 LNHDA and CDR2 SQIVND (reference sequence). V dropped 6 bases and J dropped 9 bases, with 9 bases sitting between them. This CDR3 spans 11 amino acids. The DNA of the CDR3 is TGTGCCAGTAGAGGCATCGGTGAGCAGTTCTTC. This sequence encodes CASRGIGEQFF. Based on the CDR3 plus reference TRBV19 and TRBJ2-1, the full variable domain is DGGITQSPKYLFRKEGQNVTLSCEQNLNHDAMYWYRQDPGQGLRLIYYSQIVNDFQKGDIAEGYSVSREKKESFPLTVTSAQKNPTAFYLCASRGIGEQFFGPGTRLTVL.

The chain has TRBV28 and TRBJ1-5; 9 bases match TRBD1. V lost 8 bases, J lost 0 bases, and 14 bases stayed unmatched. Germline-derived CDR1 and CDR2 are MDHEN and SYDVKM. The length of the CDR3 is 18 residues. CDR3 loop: CASSPAGTGINSNQPQHF. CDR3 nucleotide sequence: TGTGCCAGCTCCCCCGCCGGGACAGGGATTAATAGCAATCAGCCCCAGCATTTT.

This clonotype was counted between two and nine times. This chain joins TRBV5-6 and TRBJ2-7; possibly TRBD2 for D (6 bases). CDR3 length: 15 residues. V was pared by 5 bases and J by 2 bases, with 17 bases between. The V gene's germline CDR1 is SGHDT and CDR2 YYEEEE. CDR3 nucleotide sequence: TGTGCCAGCAGTCGATCGGGACTTCTTACCTACGAGCAGTACTTC. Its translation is CASSRSGLLTYEQYF.

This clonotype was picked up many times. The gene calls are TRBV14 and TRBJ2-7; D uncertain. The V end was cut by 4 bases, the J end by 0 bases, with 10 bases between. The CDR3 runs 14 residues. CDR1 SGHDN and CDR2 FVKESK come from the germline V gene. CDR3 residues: CASSRELNSYEQYF. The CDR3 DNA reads TGTGCCAGCAGCCGAGAACTTAACTCCTACGAGCAGTACTTC.

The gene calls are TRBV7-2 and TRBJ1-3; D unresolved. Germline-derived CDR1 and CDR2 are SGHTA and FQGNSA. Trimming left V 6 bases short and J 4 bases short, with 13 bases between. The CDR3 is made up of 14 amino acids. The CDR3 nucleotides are TGTGCCAGCAGATCTCCTTCTAGCGGAAACACCATATATTTT. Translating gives CASRSPSSGNTIYF.

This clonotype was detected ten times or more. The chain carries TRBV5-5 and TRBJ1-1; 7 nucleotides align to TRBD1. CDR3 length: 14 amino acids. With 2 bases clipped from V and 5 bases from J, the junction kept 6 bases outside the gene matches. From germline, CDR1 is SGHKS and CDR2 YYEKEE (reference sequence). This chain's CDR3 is CASSLNRGWTEAFF. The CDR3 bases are TGTGCCAGCAGCTTAAACAGGGGATGGACTGAAGCTTTCTTT.

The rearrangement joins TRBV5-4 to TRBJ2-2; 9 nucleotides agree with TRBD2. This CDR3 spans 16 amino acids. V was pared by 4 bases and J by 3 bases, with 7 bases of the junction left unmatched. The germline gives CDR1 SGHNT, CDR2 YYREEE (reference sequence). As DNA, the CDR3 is TGTGCCAGCAGCAGGGGAGCGGGAGGATACACCGGGGAGCTGTTTTTT. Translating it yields CASSRGAGGYTGELFF.

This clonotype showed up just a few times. The CDR3 region is CASRQGQSNSPLHF. The CDR3 nucleotides read TGTGCCAGCAGACAGGGACAGAGTAATTCACCCCTCCACTTT. The chain uses TRBV7-9 and TRBJ1-6, with TRBD1 matching over 7 bases. Germline CDR1 SEHNR, CDR2 FQNEAQ (reference sequence). The ends lost 6 bases at V and 6 bases at J; junction bases unmatched: 5. CDR3 size: 14 residues.